This T cell receptor (beta chain) was captured by sequencing in a study of blood T cell repertoires in COVID-19. About the research overall: Samples came from the United States, Italy and Spain, spanning acute and convalescent COVID-19. PBMCs, B-cell-depleted T cells, or T cells were the source of the cDNA or gDNA that made up the material.

The sample holds a few counts of this clone. The authors' processing: By means of reference gene primer amplification, nucleated cell counts were estimated. Sequencing was performed with immunoSEQ multiplex PCR; in TCRdb, only in-frame clones are kept and a portion is missing. V, J and clone size are taken as reported in that table, and D and trimming were inferred from the DNA itself. The sample records approximately 210,000 clones, 76% being singletons. The CDR3 consists of 15 residues. V lost 1 base, J lost 9 bases, and 2 bases stayed unmatched. Germline V gene sequence: CDR1 WSHSY, CDR2 SAAADI. Ages ranged from about 18 to 89 years, with residence in 24 US areas.

The V and J genes are TRBV10-2 and TRBJ2-1; 14 bases are a match to TRBD2. This receptor was taken from a woman between 50 and 59 years old with acute COVID-19. The sample consisted of PBMCs or T cells enriched from blood (not recorded which). CDR3 sequence: CASSEWTSGGSEQFF. The DNA for the CDR3 is TGCGCCAGCAGTGAGTGGACTAGCGGGGGGTCTGAGCAGTTCTTC.